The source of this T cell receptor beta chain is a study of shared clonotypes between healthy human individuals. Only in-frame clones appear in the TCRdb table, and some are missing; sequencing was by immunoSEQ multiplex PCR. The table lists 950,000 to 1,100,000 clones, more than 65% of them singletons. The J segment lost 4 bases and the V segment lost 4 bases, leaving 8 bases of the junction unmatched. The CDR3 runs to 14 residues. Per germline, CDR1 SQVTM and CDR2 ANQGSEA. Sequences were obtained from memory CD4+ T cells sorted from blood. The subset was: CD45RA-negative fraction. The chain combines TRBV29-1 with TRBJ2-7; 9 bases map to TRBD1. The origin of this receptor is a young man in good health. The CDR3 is CSVATPGQGYEQYF. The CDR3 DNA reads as TGCAGCGTTGCTACACCGGGACAGGGTTACGAGCAGTACTTC.